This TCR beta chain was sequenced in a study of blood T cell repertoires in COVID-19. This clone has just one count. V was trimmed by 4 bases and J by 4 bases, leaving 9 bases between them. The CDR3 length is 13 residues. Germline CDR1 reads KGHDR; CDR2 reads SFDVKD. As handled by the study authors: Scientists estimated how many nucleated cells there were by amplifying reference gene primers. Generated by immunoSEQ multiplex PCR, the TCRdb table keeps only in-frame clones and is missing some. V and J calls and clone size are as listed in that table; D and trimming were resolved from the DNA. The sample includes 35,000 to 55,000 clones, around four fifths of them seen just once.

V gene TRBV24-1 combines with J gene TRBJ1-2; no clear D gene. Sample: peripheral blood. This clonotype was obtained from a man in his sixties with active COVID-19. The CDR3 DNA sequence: TGTGCCACCAGTGAGTCCCCTCCCTATGGCTACACCTTC. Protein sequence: CATSESPPYGYTF.